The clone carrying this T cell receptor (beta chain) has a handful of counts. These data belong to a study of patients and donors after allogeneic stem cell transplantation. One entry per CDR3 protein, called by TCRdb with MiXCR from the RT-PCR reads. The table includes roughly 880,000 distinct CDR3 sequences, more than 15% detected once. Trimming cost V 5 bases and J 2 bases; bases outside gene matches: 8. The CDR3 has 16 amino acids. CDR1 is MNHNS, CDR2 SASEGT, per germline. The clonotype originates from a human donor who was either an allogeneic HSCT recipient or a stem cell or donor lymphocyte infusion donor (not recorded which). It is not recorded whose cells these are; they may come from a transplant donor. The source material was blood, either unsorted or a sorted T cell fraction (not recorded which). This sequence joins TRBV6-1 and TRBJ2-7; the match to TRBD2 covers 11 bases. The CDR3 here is CASSHRTSGRTYEQYF. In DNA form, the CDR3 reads TGTGCCAGCAGTCATAGGACTAGCGGGCGGACCTACGAGCAGTACTTC.